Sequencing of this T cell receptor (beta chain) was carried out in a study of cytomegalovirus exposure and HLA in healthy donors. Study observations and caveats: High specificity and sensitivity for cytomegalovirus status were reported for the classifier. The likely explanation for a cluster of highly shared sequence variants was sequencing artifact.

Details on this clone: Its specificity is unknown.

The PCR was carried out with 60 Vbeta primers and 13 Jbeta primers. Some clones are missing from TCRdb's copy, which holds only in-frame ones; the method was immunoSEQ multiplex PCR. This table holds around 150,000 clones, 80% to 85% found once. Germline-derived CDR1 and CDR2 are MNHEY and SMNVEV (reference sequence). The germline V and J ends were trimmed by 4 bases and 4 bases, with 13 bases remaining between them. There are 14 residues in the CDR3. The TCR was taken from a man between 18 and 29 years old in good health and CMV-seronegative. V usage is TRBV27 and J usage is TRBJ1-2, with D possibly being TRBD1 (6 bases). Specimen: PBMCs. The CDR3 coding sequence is TGTGCCAGCAGTTCGCTTGGGGGGGCCTATGGCTACACCTTC. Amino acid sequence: CASSSLGGAYGYTF.